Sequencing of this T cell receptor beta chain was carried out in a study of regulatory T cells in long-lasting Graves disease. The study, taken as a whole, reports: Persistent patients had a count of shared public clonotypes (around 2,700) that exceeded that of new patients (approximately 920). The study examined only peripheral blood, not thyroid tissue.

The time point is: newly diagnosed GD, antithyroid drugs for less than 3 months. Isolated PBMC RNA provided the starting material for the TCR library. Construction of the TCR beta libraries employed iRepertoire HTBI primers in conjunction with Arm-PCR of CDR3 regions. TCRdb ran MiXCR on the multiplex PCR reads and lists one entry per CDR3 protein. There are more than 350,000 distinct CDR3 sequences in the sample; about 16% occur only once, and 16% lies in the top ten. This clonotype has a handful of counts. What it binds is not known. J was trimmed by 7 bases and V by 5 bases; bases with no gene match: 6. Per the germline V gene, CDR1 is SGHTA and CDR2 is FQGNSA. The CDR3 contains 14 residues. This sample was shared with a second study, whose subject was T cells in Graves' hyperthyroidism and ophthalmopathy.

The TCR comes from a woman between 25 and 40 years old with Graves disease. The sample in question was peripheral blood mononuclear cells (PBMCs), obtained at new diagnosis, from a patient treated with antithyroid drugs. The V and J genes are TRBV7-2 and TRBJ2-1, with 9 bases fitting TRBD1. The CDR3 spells CASSHRGRLNEQFF. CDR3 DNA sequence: TGTGCCAGCAGCCACAGGGGGCGCCTGAATGAGCAGTTCTTC.